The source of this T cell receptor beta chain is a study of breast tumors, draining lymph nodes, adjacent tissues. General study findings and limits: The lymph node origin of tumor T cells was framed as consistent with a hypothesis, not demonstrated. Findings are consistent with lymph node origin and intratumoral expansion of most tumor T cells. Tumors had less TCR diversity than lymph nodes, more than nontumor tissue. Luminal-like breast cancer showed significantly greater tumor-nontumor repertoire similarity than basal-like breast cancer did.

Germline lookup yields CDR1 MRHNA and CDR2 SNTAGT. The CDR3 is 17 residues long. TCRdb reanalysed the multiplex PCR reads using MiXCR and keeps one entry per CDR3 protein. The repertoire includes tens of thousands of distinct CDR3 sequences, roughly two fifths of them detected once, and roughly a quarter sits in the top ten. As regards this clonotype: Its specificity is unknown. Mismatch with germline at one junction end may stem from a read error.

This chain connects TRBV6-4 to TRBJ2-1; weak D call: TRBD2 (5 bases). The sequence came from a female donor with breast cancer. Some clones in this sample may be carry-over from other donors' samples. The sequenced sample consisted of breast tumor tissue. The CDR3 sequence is CASSHSVALWSYNEQFF. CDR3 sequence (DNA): TGTGCCAGCAGTCACTCTGTAGCGCTTTGGTCCTACAATGAGCAGTTCTTC.